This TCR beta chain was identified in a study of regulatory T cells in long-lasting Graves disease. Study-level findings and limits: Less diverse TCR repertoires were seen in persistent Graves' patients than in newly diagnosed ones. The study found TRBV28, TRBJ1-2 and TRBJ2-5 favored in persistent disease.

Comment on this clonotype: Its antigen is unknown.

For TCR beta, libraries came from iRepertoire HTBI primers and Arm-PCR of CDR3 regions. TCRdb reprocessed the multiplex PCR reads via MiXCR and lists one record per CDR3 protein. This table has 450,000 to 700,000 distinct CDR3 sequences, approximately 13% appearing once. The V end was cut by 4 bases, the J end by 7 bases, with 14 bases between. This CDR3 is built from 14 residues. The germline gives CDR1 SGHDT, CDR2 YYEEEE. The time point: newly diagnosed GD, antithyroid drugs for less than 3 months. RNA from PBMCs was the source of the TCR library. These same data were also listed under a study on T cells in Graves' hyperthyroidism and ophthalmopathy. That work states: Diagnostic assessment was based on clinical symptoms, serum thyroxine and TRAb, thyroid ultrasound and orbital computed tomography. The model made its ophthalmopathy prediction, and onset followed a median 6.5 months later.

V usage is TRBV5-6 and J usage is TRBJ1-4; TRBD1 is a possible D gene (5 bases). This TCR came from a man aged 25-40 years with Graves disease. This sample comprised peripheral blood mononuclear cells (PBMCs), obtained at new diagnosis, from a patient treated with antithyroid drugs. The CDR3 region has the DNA TGTGCCAGCAGCGTGGGGGGGTATGGTGAAAAACTGTTTTTT. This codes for CASSVGGYGEKLFF.